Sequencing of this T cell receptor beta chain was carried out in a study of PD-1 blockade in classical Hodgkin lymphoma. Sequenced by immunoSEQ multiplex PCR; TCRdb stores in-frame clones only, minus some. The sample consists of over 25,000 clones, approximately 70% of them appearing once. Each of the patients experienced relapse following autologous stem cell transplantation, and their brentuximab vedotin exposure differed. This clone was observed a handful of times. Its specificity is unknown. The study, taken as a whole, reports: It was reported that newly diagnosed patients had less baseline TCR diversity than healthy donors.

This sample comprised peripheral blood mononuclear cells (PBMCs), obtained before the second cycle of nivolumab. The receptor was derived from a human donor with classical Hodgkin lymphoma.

CDR3: CASSLDRGSYEQYF. For the CDR3, the DNA is TGTGCCAGCAGTTTGGACAGGGGGTCGTACGAGCAGTACTTC. The gene calls are TRBV27 and TRBJ2-7, with 10 bases that match TRBD1. Germline V CDR1 and CDR2: MNHEY, SMNVEV (reference sequence). The CDR3 loop spans 14 amino acids. Trimming at V came to 3 bases and at J to 4 bases, leaving 3 bases not matched to a gene.